The rows below give T cell receptor beta chains drawn from one sample of a study of blood T cell repertoires in COVID-19. The protocol was immunoSEQ multiplex PCR, while the TCRdb copy is restricted to in-frame clones and leaves out a portion. The sample consists of 85,000 to 100,000 clones, 79% of them appearing once. The sequenced sample consisted of peripheral blood. These receptors were collected from a woman of 80 years or more with active or convalescent COVID-19. CDR3s leave out the opening cysteine and the closing phenylalanine or tryptophan.

TRBJ2-3,TRBV2,ASMRTGYTDTQY
TRBJ2-2,TRBV7-7,ASGPPSGGTGELF
TRBJ1-5,TRBV28,ASSPTVWGGSNQPQH
TRBJ1-5,TRBV6-5,ASTTGGPDQPQH
TRBJ2-7,TRBV5-1,ASSLDQTSGSTYEQY
TRBJ2-1,TRBV9,ASSVTSGLYNEQF
TRBJ1-2,TRBV6-5,ASSLEGYGYT
TRBJ2-1,TRBV11-3,ASRVGQGSNEQF
TRBJ1-1,TRBV7-3,ASSLIVEGALNTEAF
TRBJ1-1,TRBV6-5,ASRYEGVTEAF
TRBJ1-5,TRBV7-2,ASSFIVISGQHQPQH
TRBJ2-5,TRBV20-1,SASRGRGTRPGTQY
TRBJ2-7,TRBV7-2,ASSFNGLGVGEQY
TRBJ1-2,TRBV6-2/TRBV6-3,ASSWVQGKDGYT
TRBJ2-3,TRBV7-2,ASSLRTTTDTQY
TRBJ1-4,TRBV5-1,ASNGQPNEKLF
TRBJ1-1,TRBV19,ASIGQQAGGVTEAF
TRBJ1-1,TRBV18,ASSSQRAGPTEAF
TRBJ2-7,TRBV28,ASSLSVGSGEQY
TRBJ2-2,TRBV7-2,ASSLSGAGELF
TRBJ2-3,TRBV29-1,SVDTGRSRADTQY
TRBJ2-7,TRBV29-1,SVTRLADSYEQY
TRBJ2-5,TRBV10-3,ATNLGLAGQETQY
TRBJ2-1,TRBV4-2,ASSRDRGLNEQF
TRBJ2-3,TRBV27,ASRKLSGRAYGTDTQY
TRBJ2-1,TRBV18,ASSPGLAYNEQF